This T cell receptor (beta chain) is drawn from a study of T cell responses to AZD1222 COVID-19 vaccine. Study overall: Pooled together were second doses at about 4 or about 12 weeks.

Only in-frame clones appear in the TCRdb table, and some are missing; sequencing was by immunoSEQ multiplex PCR. Of about 130,000 clones listed, approximately 89% are singletons. Concerning this clone itself: Its antigen is still unknown.

From germline, CDR1 is MNHEY and CDR2 SMNVEV (reference sequence). Trimming removed 6 bases from V and 4 bases from J, with 11 bases in between. The CDR3 loop spans 13 amino acids. General study results and limits: Distributed over spike, vaccine-associated CD4 TCRs predominated at 160-218 and 743-854. Clonal diversity was possibly underestimated, and the donors were mostly white British, with more females.

The material was peripheral blood, obtained on day 0 of AZD1222 vaccination. The sequence derives from an adult in good health. V gene TRBV27 combines with J gene TRBJ2-3; possibly TRBD1 for D (5 bases). The CDR3 here is CASSMIQADTQYF. The DNA of the CDR3 is TGTGCCAGCAGCATGATACAGGCAGATACGCAGTATTTT.